This T cell receptor (beta chain) was observed in a study of cytomegalovirus exposure and HLA in healthy donors. Findings and caveats of the study: About 87% or about 30% of the time was how often most TCR beta V segments were productive, according to an earlier analysis.

PCR involved 60 Vbeta and 13 Jbeta primers. Per the authors' pipeline: Unique TCR beta chains totaled some 78 million in a later count, with approximately 11 million of them shared. Sequencing used immunoSEQ multiplex PCR; TCRdb keeps in-frame clones, though not all of them. V, J and clone size derive from that table, while D and trimming were established from the DNA sequence. The repertoire holds approximately 130,000 clones, with over 70% as singletons. About this clone itself: The antigen is undetermined.

Source material: PBMCs. The source of this sequence is a woman in her 40s in good health and CMV-seronegative.

The CDR3 here is CASSFQAGAANEQFF. As DNA, the CDR3 is TGTGCCAGCAGCTTCCAGGCGGGAGCGGCCAATGAGCAGTTCTTC. J is TRBJ2-1 and V is TRBV7-9; 7 positions match TRBD2. CDR1 and CDR2 from the germline V gene are SEHNR and FQNEAQ (reference sequence). Germline trimming cut 3 bases from V and 6 bases from J; bases unmatched to any gene: 8. The CDR3 length is 15 residues.